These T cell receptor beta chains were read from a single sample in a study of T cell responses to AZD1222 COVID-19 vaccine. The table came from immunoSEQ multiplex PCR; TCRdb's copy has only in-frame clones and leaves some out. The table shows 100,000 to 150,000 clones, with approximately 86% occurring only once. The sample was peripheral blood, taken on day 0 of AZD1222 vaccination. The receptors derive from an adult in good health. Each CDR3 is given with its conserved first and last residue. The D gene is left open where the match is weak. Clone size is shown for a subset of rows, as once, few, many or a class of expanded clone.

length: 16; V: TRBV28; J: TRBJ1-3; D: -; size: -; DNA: TGTGCCAGCAGTGCCTACTCAGGGTACGCCGGAAACACCATATATTTT; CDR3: CASSAYSGYAGNTIYF
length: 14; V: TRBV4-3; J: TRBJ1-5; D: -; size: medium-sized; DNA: TGCGCCAGCAGCCAGAGCAGGGGCTCGGAGCCCCAGCATTTT; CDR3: CASSQSRGSEPQHF
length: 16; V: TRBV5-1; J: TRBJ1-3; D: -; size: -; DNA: TGCGCCAGCAGCACCCCACAGGTAAGCTCTGGAAACACCATATATTTT; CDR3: CASSTPQVSSGNTIYF
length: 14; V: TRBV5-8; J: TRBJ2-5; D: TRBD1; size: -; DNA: TGTGCCAGCAGCTTCCCAGGGGGCGGGGAGACCCAGTACTTC; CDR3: CASSFPGGGETQYF
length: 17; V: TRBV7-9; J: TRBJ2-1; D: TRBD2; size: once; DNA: TGTGCCAGCAGCTTAGGGCCTAGCGGGGGAACCTACAATGAGCAGTTCTTC; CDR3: CASSLGPSGGTYNEQFF
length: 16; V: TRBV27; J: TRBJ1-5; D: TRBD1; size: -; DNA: TGTGCCAGCAAAAGTCAGGGGGCGCGAAACAATCAGCCCCAGCATTTT; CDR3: CASKSQGARNNQPQHF
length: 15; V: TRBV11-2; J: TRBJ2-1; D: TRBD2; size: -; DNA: TGTGCCAGCTCCAGACTAGCGGGAGGTGGGTATGAGCAGTTCTTC; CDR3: CASSRLAGGGYEQFF
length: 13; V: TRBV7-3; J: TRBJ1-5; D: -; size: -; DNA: TGTGCCAGCAGCTTGACGGGCAATCAGCCCCAGCATTTT; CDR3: CASSLTGNQPQHF
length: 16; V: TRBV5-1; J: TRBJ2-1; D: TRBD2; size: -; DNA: TGCGCCAGCAGCTTGGTCGGCGGGGGGGCCGGTGAGGAGCAGTTCTTC; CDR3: CASSLVGGGAGEEQFF
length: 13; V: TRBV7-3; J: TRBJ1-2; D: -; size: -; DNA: TGTGCCAGCAGCTTAGACCATAACTATGGCTACACCTTC; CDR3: CASSLDHNYGYTF